What follows are 6 T cell receptor beta chains derived from one specimen sequenced in a study of CXCR3-negative and CXCR3-positive naive CD8 T cells. Preparation of TRB cDNA libraries relied on 5' RACE carrying UMI labels. TCRdb processed the 5' RACE reads again and assigns one entry to each CDR3 protein, with no DNA. The sample's table shows about 140,000 distinct CDR3 sequences. The antigens of these receptors remain unknown. Whole-study results and caveats: Higher TRB CDR3 hydrophobicity marked CXCR3-positive naive cells relative to CXCR3-negative naive cells.

Sequencing was performed on naive CXCR3+ CD8+ T cells from blood. Subset indicated: CD45RO-CCR7+CD27+CD95- naive CD8+ T cells expressing CXCR3 (TNR3+). The receptors derive from a human donor in good health. Some clones in this sample may be carry-over from other donors' samples.

V and J are TRBV28 and TRBJ2-7; TCRdb reports TRBD2, a call that lacks DNA to check it against. The CDR3 extends over 17 amino acids. The germline gives CDR1 MDHEN, CDR2 SYDVKM. CDR3 region: CASSLLLEAGAGDEQYF.

The chain is built from TRBV28 and TRBJ2-1; the TRBD1 assignment by TCRdb is unverifiable without DNA. Germline V lookup: CDR1 MDHEN, CDR2 SYDVKM. The CDR3 spans 13 residues. CDR3 loop: CASSFWGVHEQFF.

This sequence joins TRBV29-1 and TRBJ2-1; TCRdb's D gene call, TRBD1, goes unchecked for lack of DNA. The CDR3 is 14 residues long. The germline V gene encodes CDR1 SQVTM and CDR2 ANQGSEA. Here the CDR3 reads CSALTGARYNEQFF.

V usage is TRBV15 and J usage is TRBJ2-2. Germline assignment: CDR1 LNHNV and CDR2 YYDKDF (reference sequence). The CDR3 runs 16 residues. The CDR3: CATSSPMTGYTGELFF.

The J gene is TRBJ2-3, the V gene TRBV28; the D gene TCRdb calls, TRBD2, cannot be checked with no DNA. There are 15 residues in the CDR3. Germline CDR1 reads MDHEN; CDR2 reads SYDVKM. CDR3 region: CASSLSALSTDTQYF.

The chain combines TRBV25-1 with TRBJ1-3; checking the TCRdb D call of TRBD1 is not possible without DNA. Germline assignment: CDR1 MGHDK and CDR2 SYGVNS. This CDR3 has 14 amino acids. Here the CDR3 reads CASSGLGTGNTIYF.